This T cell receptor (beta chain) was found in a study of T cell repertoires in cytomegalovirus infection. Study outcomes and limitations: In two of eight donors, the top clonotype was HLA-C-restricted CMV-specific.

TCRdb reprocessed the reads via MiXCR and lists one record per CDR3 protein. The table lists 600,000 to 700,000 distinct CDR3 sequences, 33% of them singletons. In regard to this clonotype: Its specificity is not known.

The CDR3 runs to 14 residues. Trimming took 7 bases from V and 10 from J; bases not matched to a gene: 10. The sequence derives from a human donor in good health (CMV status not recorded). Some clones in this sample may be carry-over from other donors' samples. The chain employs TRBV12-3 or TRBV12-4 and TRBJ2-1; 10 bases are a match to TRBD1. The specimen was cultured PBMCs, collected from culture after CMV antigen stimulation. The CDR3 spells CASNYRDRGVEQFF. CDR3 DNA: TGTGCCAGCAATTACCGGGACAGGGGTGTCGAGCAGTTCTTC.